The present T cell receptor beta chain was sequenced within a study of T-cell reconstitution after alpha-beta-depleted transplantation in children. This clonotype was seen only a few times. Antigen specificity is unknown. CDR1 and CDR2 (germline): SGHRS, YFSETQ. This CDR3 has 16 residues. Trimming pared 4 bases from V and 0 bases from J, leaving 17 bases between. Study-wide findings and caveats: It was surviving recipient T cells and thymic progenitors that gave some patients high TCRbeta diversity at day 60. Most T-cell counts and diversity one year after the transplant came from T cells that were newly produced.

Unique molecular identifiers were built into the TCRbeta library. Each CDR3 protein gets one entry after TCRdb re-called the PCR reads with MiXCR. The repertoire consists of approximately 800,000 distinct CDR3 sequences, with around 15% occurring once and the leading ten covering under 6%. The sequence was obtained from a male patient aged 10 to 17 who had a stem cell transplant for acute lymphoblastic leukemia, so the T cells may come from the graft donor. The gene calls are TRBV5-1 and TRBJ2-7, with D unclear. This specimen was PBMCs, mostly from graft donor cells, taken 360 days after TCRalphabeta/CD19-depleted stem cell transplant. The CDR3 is CASSPEKRFSSYEQYF. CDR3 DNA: TGCGCCAGCAGCCCGGAAAAACGCTTTAGCTCCTACGAGCAGTACTTC.